This TCR beta chain was observed in a study of T-cell memory formation after mild COVID-19. Background on the study: TCR clusters were mostly donor specific.

V dropped 1 base and J dropped 6; count of bases not matched to a gene: 5. CDR1 and CDR2 (germline): SGDLS, YYNGEE. CDR3 length equals 15 residues. TCR alpha and TCR beta cDNA libraries carrying sample barcodes and UMIs came from 5'RACE with constant-segment primers. From the 5' RACE reads, TCRdb called clonotypes with MiXCR, one entry per CDR3 protein. The table shows hundreds of thousands of distinct CDR3 sequences, with approximately 7.6% occurring only once. Study results and caveats: CM and EM subsets held most contracting CD4+ clones; EMRA held CD8+ ones. Pre-infection memory harbored some responding clones, suggesting cross-reactive memory joined.

In its sample, this clonotype was seen a few times. Its antigen is not known. The source is a man younger than 35 who had mild COVID-19 (a few samples of this study predate the infection). Cell type and time point are not known. What was sequenced was PBMCs or a T cell subset sorted from them (not recorded which). The V call is TRBV9, the J call TRBJ2-1; TRBD2 matches 9 bases. The CDR3, as DNA: TGTGCCAGCAGCGTATTAGGCGGGGGGGCCAATGAGCAGTTCTTC. Amino acid sequence: CASSVLGGGANEQFF.